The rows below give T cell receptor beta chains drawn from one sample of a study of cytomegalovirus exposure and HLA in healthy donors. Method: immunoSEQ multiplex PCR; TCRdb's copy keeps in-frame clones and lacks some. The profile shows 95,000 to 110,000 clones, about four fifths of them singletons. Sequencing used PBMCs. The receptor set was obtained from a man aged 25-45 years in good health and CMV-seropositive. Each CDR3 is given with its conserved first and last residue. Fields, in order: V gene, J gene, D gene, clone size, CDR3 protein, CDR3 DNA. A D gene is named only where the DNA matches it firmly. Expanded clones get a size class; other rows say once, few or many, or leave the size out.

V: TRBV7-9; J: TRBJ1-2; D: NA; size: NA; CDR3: CASSRDRYNYGYTF; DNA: TGTGCCAGCAGCCGAGACAGATATAACTATGGCTACACCTTC
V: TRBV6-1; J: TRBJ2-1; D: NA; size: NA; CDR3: CASSEAAGYEQFF; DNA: TGTGCCAGCAGTGAAGCGGCAGGCTATGAGCAGTTCTTC
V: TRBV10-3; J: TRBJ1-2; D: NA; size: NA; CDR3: CATTTPDRVNNYGYTF; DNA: TGTGCCACGACGACCCCCGACCGGGTTAATAACTATGGCTACACCTTC
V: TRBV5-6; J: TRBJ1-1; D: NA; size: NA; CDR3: CASSRGGEAFF; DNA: TGTGCCAGCAGCAGGGGGGGTGAAGCTTTCTTT
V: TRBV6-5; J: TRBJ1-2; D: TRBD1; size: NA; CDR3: CASRVRTGHGYTF; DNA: TGTGCCAGCAGAGTACGGACAGGCCATGGCTACACCTTC
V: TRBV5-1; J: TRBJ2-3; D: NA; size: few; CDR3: CASSLGEPSTDTQYF; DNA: TGCGCCAGCAGCTTGGGGGAGCCTAGCACAGATACGCAGTATTTT
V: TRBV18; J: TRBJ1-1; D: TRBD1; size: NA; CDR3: CASRSGGLSTEAFF; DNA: TGTGCCAGCCGGTCAGGGGGCTTGAGCACTGAAGCTTTCTTT
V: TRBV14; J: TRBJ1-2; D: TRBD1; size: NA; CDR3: CASSLLPGTGVGGYTF; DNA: TGTGCCAGCAGCTTACTACCAGGGACAGGGGTAGGTGGCTACACCTTC
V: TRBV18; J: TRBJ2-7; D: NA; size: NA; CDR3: CASSTSFLSYEQYF; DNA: TGTGCCAGCTCCACATCGTTCCTCTCCTACGAGCAGTACTTC
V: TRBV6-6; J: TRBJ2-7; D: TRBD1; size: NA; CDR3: CASSSEGQGPYEQYF; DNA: TGTGCCAGCAGTTCCGAAGGACAGGGGCCCTACGAGCAGTACTTC
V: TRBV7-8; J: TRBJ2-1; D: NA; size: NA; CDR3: CASRQTEYNEQFF; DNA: TGTGCCAGCAGACAGACAGAATACAATGAGCAGTTCTTC
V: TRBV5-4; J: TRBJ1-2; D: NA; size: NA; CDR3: CASSLAFQAGYGYTF; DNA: TGTGCCAGCAGCTTGGCCTTCCAGGCGGGCTATGGCTACACCTTC
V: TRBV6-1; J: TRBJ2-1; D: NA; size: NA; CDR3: CASSPPDWVYNEQFF; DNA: TGTGCCAGCAGTCCGCCGGACTGGGTTTACAATGAGCAGTTCTTC
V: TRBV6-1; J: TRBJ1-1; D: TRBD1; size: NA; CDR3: CASSEAGGTDMNTEAFF; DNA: TGTGCCAGCAGTGAAGCAGGTGGGACAGATATGAACACTGAAGCTTTCTTT
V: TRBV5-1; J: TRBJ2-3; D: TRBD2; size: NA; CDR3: CASSWTSGGASADTQYF; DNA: TGCGCCAGCAGCTGGACTAGCGGGGGGGCGTCTGCAGATACGCAGTATTTT